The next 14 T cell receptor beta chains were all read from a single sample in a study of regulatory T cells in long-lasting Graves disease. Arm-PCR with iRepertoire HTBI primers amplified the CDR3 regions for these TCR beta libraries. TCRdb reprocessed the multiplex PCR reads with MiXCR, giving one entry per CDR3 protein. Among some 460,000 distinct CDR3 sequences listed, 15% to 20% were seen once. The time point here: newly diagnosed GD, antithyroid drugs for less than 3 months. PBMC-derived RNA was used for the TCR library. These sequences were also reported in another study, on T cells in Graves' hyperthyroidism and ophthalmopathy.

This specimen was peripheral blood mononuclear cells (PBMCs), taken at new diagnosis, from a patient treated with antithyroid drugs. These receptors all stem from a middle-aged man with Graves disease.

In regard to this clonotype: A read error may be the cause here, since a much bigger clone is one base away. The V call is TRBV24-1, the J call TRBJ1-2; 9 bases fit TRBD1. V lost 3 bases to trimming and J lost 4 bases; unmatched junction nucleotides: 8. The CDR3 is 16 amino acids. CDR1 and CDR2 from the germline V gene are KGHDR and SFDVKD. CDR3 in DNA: TGTGCCACCAGTGATCCGATCGGGACAGGGACCTATGGCTACACCTTC. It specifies CATSDPIGTGTYGYTF.

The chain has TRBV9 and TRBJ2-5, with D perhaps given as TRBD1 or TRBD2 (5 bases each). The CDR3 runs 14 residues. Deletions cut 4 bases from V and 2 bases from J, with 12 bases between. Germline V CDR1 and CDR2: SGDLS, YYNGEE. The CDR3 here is CASSSRGVQETQYF. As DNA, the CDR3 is TGTGCCAGCAGCTCGAGAGGGGTACAAGAGACCCAGTACTTC.

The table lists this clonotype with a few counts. The CDR3 DNA reads TGCGCCAGCAGTGAGTCAAGGACAGCCAATTCACCCCTCCACTTT. This codes for CASSESRTANSPLHF. The chain uses TRBV10-2 and TRBJ1-6; D might be TRBD1 (6 bases). Trimming cost V 0 bases and J 7 bases, with 10 bases left between them. CDR3 length: 15 amino acids. Germline V gene lookup returns CDR1 WSHSY and CDR2 SAAADI.

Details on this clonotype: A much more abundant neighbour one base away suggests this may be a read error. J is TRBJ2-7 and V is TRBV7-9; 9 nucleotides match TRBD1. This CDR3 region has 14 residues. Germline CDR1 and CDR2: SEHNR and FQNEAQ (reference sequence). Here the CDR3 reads CASSLVGTGYEQHF. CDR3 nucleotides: TGTGCCAGCAGCTTAGTCGGGACAGGGTACGAGCAGCACTTC.

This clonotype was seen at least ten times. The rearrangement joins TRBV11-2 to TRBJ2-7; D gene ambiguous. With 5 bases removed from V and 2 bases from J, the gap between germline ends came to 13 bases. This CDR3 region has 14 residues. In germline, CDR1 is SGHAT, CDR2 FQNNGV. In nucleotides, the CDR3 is TGTGCCAGCAGCCTTATAGCTTCCCCCTACGAGCAGTACTTC. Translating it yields CASSLIASPYEQYF. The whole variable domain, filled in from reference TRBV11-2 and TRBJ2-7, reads EAGVAQSPRYKIIEKRQSVAFWCNPISGHATLYWYQQILGQGPKLLIQFQNNGVVDDSQLPKDRFSAERLKGVDSTLKIQPAKLEDSAVYLCASSLIASPYEQYFGPGTRLTVT.

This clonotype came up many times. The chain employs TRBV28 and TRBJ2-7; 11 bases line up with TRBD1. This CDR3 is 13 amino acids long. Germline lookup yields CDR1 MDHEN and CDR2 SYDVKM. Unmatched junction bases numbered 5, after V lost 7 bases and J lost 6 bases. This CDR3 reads CASNLDRGLEQYF. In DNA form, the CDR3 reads TGTGCCAGCAATCTGGACAGGGGGCTCGAGCAGTACTTC.

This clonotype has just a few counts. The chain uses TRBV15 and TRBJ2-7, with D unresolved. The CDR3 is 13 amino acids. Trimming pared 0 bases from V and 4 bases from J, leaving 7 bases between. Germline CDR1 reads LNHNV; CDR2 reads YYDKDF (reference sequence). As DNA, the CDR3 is TGTGCCACCAGCAGAGATCTGGGTTACGAGCAGTACTTC. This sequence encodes CATSRDLGYEQYF.

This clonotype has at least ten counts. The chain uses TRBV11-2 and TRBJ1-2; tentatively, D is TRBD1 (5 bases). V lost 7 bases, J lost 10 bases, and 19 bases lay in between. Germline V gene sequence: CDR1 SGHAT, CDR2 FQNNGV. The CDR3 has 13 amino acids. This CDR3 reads CASNPGDRSPYTF. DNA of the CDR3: TGTGCCAGCAACCCCGGGGACCGTTCGCCCTACACCTTC.

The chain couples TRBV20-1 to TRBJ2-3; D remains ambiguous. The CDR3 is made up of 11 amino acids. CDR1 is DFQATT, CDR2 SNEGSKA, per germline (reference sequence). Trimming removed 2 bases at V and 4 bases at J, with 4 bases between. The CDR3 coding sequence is TGCAGTGCTAGAAAAGCAGATACGCAGTATTTT. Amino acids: CSARKADTQYF.

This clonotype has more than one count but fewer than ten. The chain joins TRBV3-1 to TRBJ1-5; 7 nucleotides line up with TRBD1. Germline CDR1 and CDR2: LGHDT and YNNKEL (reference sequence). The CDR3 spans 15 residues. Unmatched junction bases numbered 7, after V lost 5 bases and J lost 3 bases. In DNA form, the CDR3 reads TGTGCCAGCAGCGCCCGGGACAGCTTCAATCAGCCCCAGCATTTT. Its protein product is CASSARDSFNQPQHF.

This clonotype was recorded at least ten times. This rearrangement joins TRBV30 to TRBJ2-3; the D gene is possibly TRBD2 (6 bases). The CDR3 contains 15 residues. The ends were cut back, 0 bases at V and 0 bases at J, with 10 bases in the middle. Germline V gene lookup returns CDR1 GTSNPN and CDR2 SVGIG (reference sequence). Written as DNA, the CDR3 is TGTGCCTGGAGTGTGTTTAGCGGCAGCACAGATACGCAGTATTTT. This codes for CAWSVFSGSTDTQYF.

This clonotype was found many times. The CDR3 DNA reads TGTGCCAGTAGTAACCCGGGACAGGAAGGCTACGAGCAGTACTTC. This encodes CASSNPGQEGYEQYF. V usage is TRBV19 and J usage is TRBJ2-7; 8 nucleotides match TRBD1. The V segment lost 4 bases and the J segment 3 bases; nucleotides outside the gene matches: 8. Germline lookup yields CDR1 LNHDA and CDR2 SQIVND (reference sequence). This CDR3 contains 15 residues.

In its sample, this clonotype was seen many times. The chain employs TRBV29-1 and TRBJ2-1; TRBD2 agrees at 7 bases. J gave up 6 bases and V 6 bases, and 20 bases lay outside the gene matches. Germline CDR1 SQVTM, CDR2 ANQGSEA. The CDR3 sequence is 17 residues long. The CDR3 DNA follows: TGCAGCGTAGGATTGTACGAGCGGGGCCTTTTCGGCAATGAGCAGTTCTTC. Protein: CSVGLYERGLFGNEQFF.

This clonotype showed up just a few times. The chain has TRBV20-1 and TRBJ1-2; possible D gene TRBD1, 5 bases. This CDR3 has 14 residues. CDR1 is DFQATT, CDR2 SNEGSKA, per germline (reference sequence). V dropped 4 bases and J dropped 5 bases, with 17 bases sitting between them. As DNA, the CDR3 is TGCAGTGCTATAAGACAGTCCCAAGAGTATGGCTACACCTTC. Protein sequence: CSAIRQSQEYGYTF.